The rows below give T cell receptor beta chains drawn from one sample of a study of shared clonotypes between healthy human individuals. Generated by immunoSEQ multiplex PCR, the TCRdb table keeps only in-frame clones and is missing some. The sample consists of about 670,000 clones, about 78% of them appearing once. Specimen: memory CD4+ T cells sorted from blood. All receptors derive from a woman younger than 45 in good health. Both conserved end residues are part of each CDR3. A D gene is named only where the DNA matches it firmly. Size tells how often a clone was seen (once, few, many) or the class of an expanded clone, and some rows leave it out.

d_call	v_call	j_call	clone_size	cdr3_nt	cdr3_aa
.	TRBV18	TRBJ2-5	.	TGTGCCAGCTCACCATCCCAAGAGACCCAGTACTTC	CASSPSQETQYF
TRBD2	TRBV6-1	TRBJ2-3	.	TGTGCCAGCAGTGAATTTCTCGGACTAGCGGGGGGCGAAGGGGCTACGCAGTATTTT	CASSEFLGLAGGEGATQYF
TRBD2	TRBV7-3	TRBJ2-1	.	TGTGCCAGCAGTTCCGGGACTAGCGTGGTCAATGAGCAGTTCTTC	CASSSGTSVVNEQFF
TRBD1	TRBV13	TRBJ1-3	few	TGTGCCAGCTCCTGGGACAGTGGCTCTGGAAACACCATATATTTT	CASSWDSGSGNTIYF
.	TRBV2	TRBJ1-1	.	TGTGCCAGTACAGGTTACACTGAAGCTTTCTTT	CASTGYTEAFF
.	TRBV2	TRBJ1-3	.	TGTGCCAGCAGTGTGGGTCGAGGGTTAGGAAACACCATATATTTT	CASSVGRGLGNTIYF
TRBD2	TRBV29-1	TRBJ2-5	many	TGCAGCGTTGCGGTCGGGGGGTACCAAGAGACCCAGTACTTC	CSVAVGGYQETQYF
.	TRBV5-1	TRBJ2-1	.	TGCGCCAGCAGCTTATCCTCTGGCTCCTACAATGAGCAGTTCTTC	CASSLSSGSYNEQFF
.	TRBV7-9	TRBJ1-4	.	TGTGCCAGCAAAACCACAGGAGGGATTAATGAAAAACTGTTTTTT	CASKTTGGINEKLFF
.	TRBV14	TRBJ2-5	.	TGTGCCAGCAGCCCGACTAGGGGTACATCGGGACAAGAGACCCAGTACTTC	CASSPTRGTSGQETQYF
TRBD1	TRBV28	TRBJ1-2	.	TGTGCCACACTGAATTTGGACAGGCCCCTCTATGGCTACACCTTC	CATLNLDRPLYGYTF
TRBD1	TRBV19	TRBJ2-1	.	TGTGCCAGTAGTAGAAGGGGGCCCGAAAGCTCCTACAATGAGCAGTTCTTC	CASSRRGPESSYNEQFF
.	TRBV5-4	TRBJ2-5	.	TGTGCCAGCAGCTTGGACAGACAAGAGACCCAGTACTTC	CASSLDRQETQYF
.	TRBV6-6	TRBJ2-1	.	TGTGCCAGCAGACCAGACGGACAGAGCTCCTACAATGAGCAGTTCTTC	CASRPDGQSSYNEQFF
TRBD1	TRBV28	TRBJ2-7	.	TGTGCCAGCAGTTCTACAGGGGTCGAGCAGTACTTC	CASSSTGVEQYF
.	TRBV5-5	TRBJ1-3	.	TGTGCCAGCAGCTCGCGGGGCCCGGAGGGAAACACCATATATTTT	CASSSRGPEGNTIYF
.	TRBV10-1	TRBJ2-2	once	TGCGCCAGCAGTACCGGGACACCGGAACGGACCGGGGAGCTGTTTTTT	CASSTGTPERTGELFF
.	TRBV9	TRBJ2-7	many	TGTGCCAGCTTGCGTCTCCGGGACGAGCAGTACTTC	CASLRLRDEQYF
.	TRBV5-1	TRBJ2-7	.	TGCGCCAGCAGTCCCGGGACAAACTACGAGCAGTACTTC	CASSPGTNYEQYF
.	TRBV27	TRBJ1-4	once	TGTGCCAGCAAACCCGGAGGATCGAGCCCTAATGAAAAACTGTTTTTT	CASKPGGSSPNEKLFF
.	TRBV2	TRBJ1-1	.	TGTGCCAGCAGTGAAGCTCCGGGCCGGGGTACTGAAGCTTTCTTT	CASSEAPGRGTEAFF
.	TRBV5-1	TRBJ2-7	.	TGCGCCAGCAGCTTGACCAGGGGCTACGAGCAGTACTTC	CASSLTRGYEQYF
TRBD2	TRBV6-6	TRBJ2-7	.	TGTGCCAGCAGGCCCGGGACTAGCGGGTACGAGCAGTACTTC	CASRPGTSGYEQYF
TRBD2	TRBV7-9	TRBJ2-3	many	TGTGCCAGCAGCCCCCGACTAGCGGGAGGTGATACGCAGTATTTT	CASSPRLAGGDTQYF
TRBD1	TRBV5-1	TRBJ2-3	.	TGCGCCAGCAGGGTAACCGGGACAGCCGGGTTTGCAGATACGCAGTATTTT	CASRVTGTAGFADTQYF
.	TRBV28	TRBJ1-1	.	TGTGCCGAGCAGGGACGGAAGAACACTGAAGCTTTCTTT	CAEQGRKNTEAFF
TRBD2	TRBV4-1	TRBJ2-1	once	TGCGCCAGCAGCCACAGACGACTAGCGGAGCAGTTCTTC	CASSHRRLAEQFF
TRBD2	TRBV29-1	TRBJ2-3	once	TGCAGCGTTGAAGCGGGAGGTGATACGCAGTATTTT	CSVEAGGDTQYF
.	TRBV29-1	TRBJ2-7	.	TGCAGCGTCCAGGAGGGGGGGCTTCCCGACTACGAGCAGTACTTC	CSVQEGGLPDYEQYF
.	TRBV4-2	TRBJ2-7	once	TGTGCCAGCAGCCCAAACAGGGATATGTCCTACGAGCAGTACTTC	CASSPNRDMSYEQYF
TRBD1	TRBV28	TRBJ2-4	many	TGTGCCAGCAGTTTATATGGGACAGTCGCCTTGGAGAAAAACATTCAGTACTTC	CASSLYGTVALEKNIQYF
TRBD1	TRBV4-2	TRBJ1-1	few	TGTGCCAGCAGCCAAGTATCTGGACAGGATTACACTGAAGCTTTCTTT	CASSQVSGQDYTEAFF
TRBD1	TRBV27	TRBJ2-7	.	TGTGCCAGCAGTCCCCGACAGGGAAGGTCCGAGCAGTACTTC	CASSPRQGRSEQYF
.	TRBV30	TRBJ1-4	.	TGTGCCTGGGGCCGACTTCTAGCTAATGAAAAACTGTTTTTT	CAWGRLLANEKLFF
TRBD1	TRBV28	TRBJ1-5	.	TGTGCCAGCAGTGACACAGGGGGCGCCTATCAGCCCCAGCATTTT	CASSDTGGAYQPQHF
TRBD2	TRBV5-1	TRBJ2-7	once	TGCGCCAGCAGCTTGGGACTAGCGGGGACCTACGAGCAGTACTTC	CASSLGLAGTYEQYF
TRBD1	TRBV28	TRBJ1-3	.	TGTGCCAGCAGGGACAGGGGCTCTGGAAACACCATATATTTT	CASRDRGSGNTIYF
.	TRBV13	TRBJ2-7	few	TGTGCCAGCAGCCTCCTCTCAGGGGTCCGCTGGGAGCAGTACTTC	CASSLLSGVRWEQYF
.	TRBV9	TRBJ1-3	once	TGTGCCAGCAGCGTAGCTCAGGGGCTTGGAAACACCATATATTTT	CASSVAQGLGNTIYF
TRBD1	TRBV6-5	TRBJ1-5	.	TGTGCCAGCAGTCGGACAGGGAGATATGACCAGCCCCAGCATTTT	CASSRTGRYDQPQHF
.	TRBV19	TRBJ2-5	.	TGTGCCAGTAGTATAGTGGGGACACAAACGTACCAAGAGACCCAGTACTTC	CASSIVGTQTYQETQYF
TRBD1	TRBV5-1	TRBJ2-2	.	TGCGCCAGCAGCCAGGGGGACAGGGTAGACACCGGGGAGCTGTTTTTT	CASSQGDRVDTGELFF
TRBD1	TRBV28	TRBJ1-2	.	TGTGCCAGCCGTGAAACAGGGGGCGAAAACTATGGCTACACCTTC	CASRETGGENYGYTF
.	TRBV29-1	TRBJ2-3	.	TGCAGCGTTGAACGGGAGAGGGGAGATACGCAGTATTTT	CSVERERGDTQYF
.	TRBV6-1	TRBJ1-1	few	TGTGCCAGCAGCGAAACCCGGAACACTGAAGCTTTCTTT	CASSETRNTEAFF
.	TRBV19	TRBJ2-2	.	TGTGCCAGTAGTAACGGTAGGGTAGCTACCGGGGAGCTGTTTTTT	CASSNGRVATGELFF
.	TRBV6-1	TRBJ1-1	.	TGTGCCAGCAGTGTCTCCTTTGGCGGCAGCTCGAACACTGAAGCTTTCTTT	CASSVSFGGSSNTEAFF
.	TRBV7-8	TRBJ2-7	.	TGTGCCAGCAGCCCCGTACTGAGTTCCGAGCAGTACTTC	CASSPVLSSEQYF